This T cell receptor (beta chain) was recovered during a study of T cells in localized non-small cell lung cancer. Study-wide results and limits: Analysis by sequencing included only one tumor region, so heterogeneity remains possible. Adjacent uninvolved lung tissue had the highest T cell clonality, exceeding tumor. Paired adjacent lung recovered a median approximately 57 of the top 100 tumor clones. Longer overall survival was associated with a higher density of T cells in the blood.

The CDR3 length is 15 residues. J gave up 7 bases and V 7 bases, and 15 bases lay outside the gene matches. Germline-derived CDR1 and CDR2 are PRHDT and FYEKMQ (reference sequence). In regard to this clone: Its antigen remains unidentified.

Profiling relied on immunoSEQ multiplex PCR, and the TCRdb table lists in-frame clones only, not all of them. This table holds fewer than 95,000 clones, about nine tenths found once. The J gene is TRBJ1-1, the V gene TRBV13, with 7 bases lining up with TRBD1. The sample consisted of PBMCs, taken before any cancer treatment. This clonotype was sampled from a woman aged 35 to 69 with stage II squamous cell lung carcinoma. CDR3 residues: CASTILGTVSREAFF. The CDR3 DNA follows: TGTGCCAGCACTATCCTCGGGACAGTGTCTCGTGAAGCTTTCTTT. The full variable domain, with the rest looked up from reference TRBV13 and TRBJ1-1, is AAGVIQSPRHLIKEKRETATLKCYPIPRHDTVYWYQQGPGQDPQFLISFYEKMQSDKGSIPDRFSAQQFSDYHSELNMSSLELGDSALYFCASTILGTVSREAFFGQGTRLTVV.